This T cell receptor beta chain was recorded in a study of Graves' ophthalmopathy and Graves' hyperthyroidism. The V end lost 0 bases, the J end lost 0 bases, and 9 bases lay between the germline ends. Germline V gene data show CDR1 as SQVTM and CDR2 as ANQGSEA. The length of the CDR3 is 15 residues. TCR beta CDR3 amplification used RNA transcripts. HTBI-primed RT-PCR formed the first round, and a multiplex PCR formed the second. MiXCR, applied by TCRdb to the multiplex PCR reads, yields one record per CDR3 protein. The repertoire holds about 1.2 million distinct CDR3 sequences, 36% seen once, with around 10% in the top ten. Patients were left out if they had other autoimmune diseases, uncontrolled infections, pregnancy or lactation.

The specimen was peripheral blood or thyroid tissue (not recorded which). The chain recombines TRBV29-1 with TRBJ1-5; no definite D call. The TCR was taken from an adult man with Graves' hyperthyroidism. The CDR3: CSVEDRGDSNQPQHF. CDR3 DNA sequence: TGCAGCGTTGAAGATCGGGGAGATAGCAATCAGCCCCAGCATTTT.